This note documents a single T cell receptor beta chain sequence. The data were obtained in a study of blood T cell repertoires in COVID-19. Study-wide context: T cells, B-cell-depleted T cells, or PBMCs supplied cDNA or gDNA.

Germline lookup yields CDR1 SGHRS and CDR2 YFSETQ. V was shortened by 0 bases and J by 6 bases, with 12 bases between the two germline ends. The CDR3 loop spans 14 amino acids. Original methodology: Scientists estimated how many nucleated cells there were by amplifying reference gene primers. The data were produced by immunoSEQ multiplex PCR, yet TCRdb's version contains in-frame clones alone and is incomplete. Clonal size and the V and J genes are those of that table, whereas D and trimming came from the DNA. Of under 200,000 clones in the sample, roughly 86% are singletons; the top ten hold around 1.5%.

The V call is TRBV5-1, the J call TRBJ2-5, with D possibly being TRBD2 (5 bases). This TCR was sampled from a man younger than 35 with active or convalescent COVID-19. Input material: peripheral blood. The CDR3, as DNA: TGCGCCAGCAGCTTGGCCGGGGAGCGTAAGACCCAGTACTTC. This translates into CASSLAGERKTQYF. Looking up the rest from reference TRBV5-1 and TRBJ2-5 gives the full variable domain: KAGVTQTPRYLIKTRGQQVTLSCSPISGHRSVSWYQQTPGQGLQFLFEYFSETQRNKGNFPGRFSGRQFSNSRSEMNVSTLELGDSALYLCASSLAGERKTQYFGPGTRLLVL.